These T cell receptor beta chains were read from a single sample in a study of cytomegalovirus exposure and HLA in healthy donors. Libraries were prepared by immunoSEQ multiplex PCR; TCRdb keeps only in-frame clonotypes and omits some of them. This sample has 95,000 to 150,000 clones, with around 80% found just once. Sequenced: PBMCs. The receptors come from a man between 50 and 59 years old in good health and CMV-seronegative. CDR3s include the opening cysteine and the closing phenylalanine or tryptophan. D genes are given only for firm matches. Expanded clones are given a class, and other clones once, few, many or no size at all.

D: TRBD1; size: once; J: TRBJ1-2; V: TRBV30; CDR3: CAWKQGDLGYTF; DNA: TGTGCCTGGAAACAGGGGGATCTTGGCTACACCTTC
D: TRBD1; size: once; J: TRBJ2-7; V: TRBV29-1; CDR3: CSVPGQDRYEQYF; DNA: TGCAGCGTTCCTGGACAGGACCGCTACGAGCAGTACTTC
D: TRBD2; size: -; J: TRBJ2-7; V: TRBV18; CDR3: CASSPRGGDRSYEQYF; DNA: TGTGCCAGCTCACCACGCGGGGGGGACCGCTCCTACGAGCAGTACTTC
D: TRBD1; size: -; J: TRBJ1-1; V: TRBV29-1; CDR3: CSVGTGMNTEAFF; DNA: TGCAGCGTGGGGACAGGCATGAACACTGAAGCTTTCTTT
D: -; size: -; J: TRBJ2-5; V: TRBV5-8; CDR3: CASSPGQAQETQYF; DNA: TGTGCCAGCAGCCCGGGACAAGCCCAAGAGACCCAGTACTTC
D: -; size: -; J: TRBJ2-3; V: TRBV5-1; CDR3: CAGSFEAASTDTQYF; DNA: TGCGCCGGCAGCTTTGAAGCGGCGAGCACAGATACGCAGTATTTT
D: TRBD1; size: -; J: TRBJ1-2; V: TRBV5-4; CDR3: CASSYRTGEIMAKTF; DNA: TGTGCCAGCAGTTACCGGACAGGGGAGATTATGGCTAAGACCTTC
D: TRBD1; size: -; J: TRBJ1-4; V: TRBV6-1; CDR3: CASKRQGIEGLFF; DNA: TGTGCCAGCAAGAGACAGGGCATCGAGGGACTGTTTTTT
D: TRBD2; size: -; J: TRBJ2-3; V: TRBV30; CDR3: CAWSVQAGHTDTQYF; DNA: TGTGCCTGGAGTGTACAAGCGGGGCACACAGATACGCAGTATTTT
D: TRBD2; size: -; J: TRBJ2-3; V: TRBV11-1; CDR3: CASSALRGSTDTQYF; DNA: TGTGCCAGCAGCGCCCTGCGGGGGAGCACAGATACGCAGTATTTT
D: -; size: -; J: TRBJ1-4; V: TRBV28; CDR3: CASRGRGWEKLFF; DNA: TGTGCCAGCAGGGGTCGGGGGTGGGAAAAACTGTTTTTT
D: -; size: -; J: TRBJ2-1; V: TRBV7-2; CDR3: CASSLAPGYNEQFF; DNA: TGTGCCAGCAGCTTAGCCCCAGGGTACAATGAGCAGTTCTTC
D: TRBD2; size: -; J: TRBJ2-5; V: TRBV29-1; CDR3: CSSYGGRMGREETQYF; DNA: TGCAGTTCATACGGTGGGAGGATGGGGAGGGAAGAGACCCAGTACTTC
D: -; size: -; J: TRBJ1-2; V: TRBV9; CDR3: CASSSAGVPYGYTF; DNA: TGTGCCAGCAGCTCAGCAGGGGTCCCCTATGGCTACACCTTC
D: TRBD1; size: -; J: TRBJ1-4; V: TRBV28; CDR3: CASSLMTGRGDRLFF; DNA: TGTGCCAGCAGTTTGATGACAGGGCGAGGGGATAGACTGTTTTTT
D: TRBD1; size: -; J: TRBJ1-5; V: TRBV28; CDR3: CASSLNTGVNQPQHF; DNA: TGTGCCAGCAGCCTCAACACAGGGGTCAATCAGCCCCAGCATTTT
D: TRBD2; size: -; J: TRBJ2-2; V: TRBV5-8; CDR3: CASSFAGGNTGELFF; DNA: TGTGCCAGCAGCTTCGCGGGAGGGAACACCGGGGAGCTGTTTTTT
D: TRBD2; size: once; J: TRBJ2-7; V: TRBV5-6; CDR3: CASSLAGLGAYEQYF; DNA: TGTGCCAGCAGCTTGGCGGGACTAGGCGCCTACGAGCAGTACTTC
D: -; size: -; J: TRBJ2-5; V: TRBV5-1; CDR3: CASRPFNLETQYF; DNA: TGCGCCAGCAGACCGTTTAACTTAGAGACCCAGTACTTC
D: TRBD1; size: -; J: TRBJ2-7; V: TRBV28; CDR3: CASSSDRGGSYEQYF; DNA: TGTGCCAGCAGCTCCGACAGGGGGGGTTCCTACGAGCAGTACTTC
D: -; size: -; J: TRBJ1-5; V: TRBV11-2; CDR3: CASSLDFGVSQPQHF; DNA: TGTGCCAGCAGCTTAGATTTCGGGGTCTCCCAGCCCCAGCATTTT
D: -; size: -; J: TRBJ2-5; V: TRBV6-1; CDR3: CASSDRTGSFGTQYF; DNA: TGTGCCAGCAGTGACCGAACAGGGAGCTTTGGGACCCAGTACTTC
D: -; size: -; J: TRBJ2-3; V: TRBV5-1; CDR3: CASSTGQYTDTQYF; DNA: TGCGCCAGCAGCACCGGACAGTACACAGATACGCAGTATTTT
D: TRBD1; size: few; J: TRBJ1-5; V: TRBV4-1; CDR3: CASSQSGTGNQPQHF; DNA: TGCGCCAGCAGCCAGTCCGGGACAGGGAATCAGCCCCAGCATTTT
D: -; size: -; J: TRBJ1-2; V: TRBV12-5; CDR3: CASGPPGFDGYTF; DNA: TGTGCTAGTGGACCCCCGGGTTTCGATGGCTACACCTTC
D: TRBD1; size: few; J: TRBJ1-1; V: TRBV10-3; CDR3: CAIKQGGDTEAFF; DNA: TGTGCCATCAAACAGGGGGGGGATACTGAAGCTTTCTTT
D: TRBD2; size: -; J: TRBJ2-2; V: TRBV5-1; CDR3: CASSAALAGGTGELFF; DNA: TGCGCCAGCAGCGCCGCCCTAGCGGGGGGCACCGGGGAGCTGTTTTTT
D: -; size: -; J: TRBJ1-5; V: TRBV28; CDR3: CASSSPDTTDQPQHF; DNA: TGTGCCAGCAGCTCTCCGGACACCACGGATCAGCCCCAGCATTTT
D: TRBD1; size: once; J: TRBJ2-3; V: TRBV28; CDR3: CASSPTRTGHRKFHTDTQYF; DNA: TGTGCCAGCAGTCCCACCCGGACAGGGCACCGAAAATTTCACACAGATACGCAGTATTTT
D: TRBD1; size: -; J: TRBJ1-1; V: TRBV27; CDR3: CASSLGVTGGTEAFF; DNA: TGTGCCAGCAGTTTAGGGGTGACAGGGGGAACTGAAGCTTTCTTT
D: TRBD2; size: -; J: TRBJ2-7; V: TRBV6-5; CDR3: CASGRGNYEQYF; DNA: TGTGCCAGCGGGAGGGGCAACTACGAGCAGTACTTC
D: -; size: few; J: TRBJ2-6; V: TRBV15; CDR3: CATSSGNGANVLTF; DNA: TGTGCCACCAGCAGCGGTAATGGGGCCAACGTCCTGACTTTC
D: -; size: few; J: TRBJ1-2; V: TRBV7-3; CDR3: CASSPIQFSPLLYGYTF; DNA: TGTGCCAGCAGCCCGATACAGTTTTCTCCCCTTTTGTATGGCTACACCTTC
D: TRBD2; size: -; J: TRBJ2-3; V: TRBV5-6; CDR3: CASSLGGLADTDTQYF; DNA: TGTGCCAGCAGCCTGGGCGGACTAGCGGACACAGATACGCAGTATTTT
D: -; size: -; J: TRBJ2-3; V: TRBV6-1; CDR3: CASPGGPSADTQYF; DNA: TGTGCCAGCCCGGGGGGCCCCTCAGCAGATACGCAGTATTTT
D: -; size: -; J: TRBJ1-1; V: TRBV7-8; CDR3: CASSLARNTEAFF; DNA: TGTGCCAGCAGCTTAGCCCGTAACACTGAAGCTTTCTTT
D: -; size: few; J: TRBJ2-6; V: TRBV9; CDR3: CASSPSRGTGANVLTF; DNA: TGTGCCAGCAGCCCAAGTAGGGGGACTGGGGCCAACGTCCTGACTTTC
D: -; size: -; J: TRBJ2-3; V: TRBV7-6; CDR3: CASSFDPGTQKYF; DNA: TGTGCCAGCAGCTTCGATCCCGGGACACAAAAGTATTTT
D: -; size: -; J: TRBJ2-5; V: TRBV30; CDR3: CAWSKGVETQYF; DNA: TGTGCCTGGAGTAAAGGGGTGGAGACCCAGTACTTC
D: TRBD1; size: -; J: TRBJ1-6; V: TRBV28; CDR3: CASSLYGGQGYSYNSPLHF; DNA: TGTGCCAGCAGTTTATATGGGGGACAGGGATACTCCTATAATTCACCCCTCCACTTT
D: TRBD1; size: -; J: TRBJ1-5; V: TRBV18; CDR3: CASSAGTGLNQPQHF; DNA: TGTGCCAGCTCGGCCGGGACAGGGTTAAATCAGCCCCAGCATTTT
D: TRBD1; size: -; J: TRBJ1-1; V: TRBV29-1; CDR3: CSVEDDRGRTEAFF; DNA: TGCAGCGTTGAAGACGACAGGGGGCGAACTGAAGCTTTCTTT
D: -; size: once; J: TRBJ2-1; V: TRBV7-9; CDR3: CARSLPGHAGYNEQFF; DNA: TGTGCCCGCAGCTTACCCGGACACGCTGGATACAATGAGCAGTTCTTC
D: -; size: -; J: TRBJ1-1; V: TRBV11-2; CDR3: CASKRGREAEAFF; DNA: TGTGCCAGCAAGCGGGGGAGAGAAGCTGAAGCTTTCTTT
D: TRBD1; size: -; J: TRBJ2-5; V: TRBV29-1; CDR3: CSVERVGQGETQYF; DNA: TGCAGCGTTGAAAGGGTGGGACAGGGTGAGACCCAGTACTTC
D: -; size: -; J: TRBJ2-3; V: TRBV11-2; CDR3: CASSPRGARDPDTQYF; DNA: TGTGCCAGCAGCCCACGGGGGGCCCGCGACCCAGATACGCAGTATTTT
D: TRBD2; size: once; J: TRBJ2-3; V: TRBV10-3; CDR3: CAISESSGGSTDTQYF; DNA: TGTGCCATCAGTGAGTCCTCGGGGGGGAGCACAGATACGCAGTATTTT
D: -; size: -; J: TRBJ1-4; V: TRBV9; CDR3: CASSPSPRGEKLFF; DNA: TGTGCCAGCAGCCCAAGCCCCAGAGGGGAAAAACTGTTTTTT
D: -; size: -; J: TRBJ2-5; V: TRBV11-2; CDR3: CASSEGDGTQYF; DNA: TGTGCCAGCAGCGAGGGGGATGGGACCCAGTACTTC
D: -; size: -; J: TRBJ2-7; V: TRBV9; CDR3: CASSVDGGTFYEQYF; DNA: TGTGCCAGCAGCGTAGACGGCGGGACTTTCTACGAGCAGTACTTC
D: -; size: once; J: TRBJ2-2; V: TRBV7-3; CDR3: CASSLRGWDTGELFF; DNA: TGTGCCAGCAGCTTGAGGGGGTGGGACACCGGGGAGCTGTTTTTT
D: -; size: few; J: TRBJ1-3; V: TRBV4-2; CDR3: CASSQDSPPLRPGNTIYF; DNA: TGTGCCAGCAGCCAAGATTCCCCTCCACTCCGCCCTGGAAACACCATATATTTT
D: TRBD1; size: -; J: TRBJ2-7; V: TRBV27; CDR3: CASSSPGQGALGRTYEQYF; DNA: TGTGCCAGCAGTAGTCCGGGACAGGGGGCGCTAGGTCGTACCTACGAGCAGTACTTC
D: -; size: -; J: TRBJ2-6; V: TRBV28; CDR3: CASSSRVGGSSGANVLTF; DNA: TGTGCCAGCAGTTCCAGGGTAGGGGGATCCTCTGGGGCCAACGTCCTGACTTTC
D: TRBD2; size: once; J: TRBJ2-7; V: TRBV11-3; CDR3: CASSLGSGGTSYSYEQYF; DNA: TGTGCCAGCAGCTTGGGTAGCGGGGGGACCTCATACTCCTACGAGCAGTACTTC
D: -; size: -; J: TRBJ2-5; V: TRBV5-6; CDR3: CASSSSRQPGLEGQETQYF; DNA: TGTGCCAGCAGCTCCTCTAGGCAACCGGGACTTGAGGGGCAAGAGACCCAGTACTTC